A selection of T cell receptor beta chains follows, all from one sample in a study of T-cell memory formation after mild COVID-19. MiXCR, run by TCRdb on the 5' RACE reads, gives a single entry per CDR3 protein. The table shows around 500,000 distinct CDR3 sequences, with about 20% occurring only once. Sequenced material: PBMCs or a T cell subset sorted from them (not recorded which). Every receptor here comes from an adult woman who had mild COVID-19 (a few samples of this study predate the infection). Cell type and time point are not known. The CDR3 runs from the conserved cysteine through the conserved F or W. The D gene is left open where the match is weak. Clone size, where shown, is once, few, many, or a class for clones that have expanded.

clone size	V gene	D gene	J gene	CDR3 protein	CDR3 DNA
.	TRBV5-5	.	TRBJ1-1	CASGKGRVTEAFF	TGTGCCAGCGGGAAAGGGCGGGTGACTGAAGCTTTCTTT
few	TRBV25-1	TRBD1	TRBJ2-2	CASTSGQVNTGELFF	TGTGCCAGCACATCGGGACAGGTCAACACCGGGGAGCTGTTTTTT
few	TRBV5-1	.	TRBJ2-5	CASSPSPGAQETQYF	TGCGCCAGCAGCCCGTCCCCGGGGGCCCAAGAGACCCAGTACTTC
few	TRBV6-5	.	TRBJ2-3	CASSYAGSTDTQYF	TGTGCCAGCAGTTACGCGGGGAGCACAGATACGCAGTATTTT
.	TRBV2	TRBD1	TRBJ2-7	CASSDITRQGQYF	TGTGCCAGCAGTGATATTACTAGACAGGGGCAGTACTTC
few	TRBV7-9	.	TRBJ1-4	CASSLGSAAGEKLFF	TGTGCCAGCAGCTTAGGCTCAGCGGCAGGGGAAAAACTGTTTTTT
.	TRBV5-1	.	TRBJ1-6	CASSLGDLPNSPLHF	TGCGCCAGCAGCTTGGGGGACTTACCGAATTCACCCCTCCACTTT
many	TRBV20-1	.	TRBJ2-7	CSAERDTNSYEQYF	TGCAGTGCTGAAAGGGACACAAACTCCTACGAGCAGTACTTC
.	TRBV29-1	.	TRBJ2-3	CSVEGSWSDTQYF	TGCAGCGTTGAAGGAAGCTGGTCAGATACGCAGTATTTT
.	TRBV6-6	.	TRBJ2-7	CASSYVSGAVAYEQYF	TGTGCCAGCAGTTACGTGTCGGGAGCGGTCGCCTACGAGCAGTACTTC
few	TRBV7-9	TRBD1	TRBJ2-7	CASSAGTGYEQYF	TGTGCCAGCAGCGCCGGGACAGGGTACGAGCAGTACTTC
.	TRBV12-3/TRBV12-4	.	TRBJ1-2	CASSLGGPYGYTF	TGTGCCAGCAGTTTGGGGGGGCCCTATGGCTACACCTTC
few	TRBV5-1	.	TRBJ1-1	CASSLGTLGKAFF	TGCGCCAGCAGCTTGGGGACGCTCGGGAAAGCTTTCTTT
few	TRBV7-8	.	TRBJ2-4	CASSLEAGPVAAKNIQYF	TGTGCCAGCAGCTTAGAGGCGGGGCCGGTGGCAGCCAAAAACATTCAGTACTTC
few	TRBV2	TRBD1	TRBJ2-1	CASTLMGTGANEQFF	TGTGCCAGCACCCTGATGGGGACAGGGGCAAATGAGCAGTTCTTC
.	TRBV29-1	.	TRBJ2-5	CSVGWETQYF	TGCAGCGTGGGGTGGGAGACCCAGTACTTC
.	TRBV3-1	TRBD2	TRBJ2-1	CASSQGLAGGYRNEQFF	TGTGCCAGCAGCCAAGGGCTAGCGGGGGGTTATCGCAATGAGCAGTTCTTC
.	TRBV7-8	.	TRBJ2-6	CATDPGSGANVLTF	TGTGCCACCGATCCAGGCTCTGGGGCCAACGTCCTGACTTTC
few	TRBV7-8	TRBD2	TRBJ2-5	CASRLTRLAGFTGGETQYF	TGTGCCAGCAGACTGACCCGACTAGCGGGATTTACTGGAGGAGAGACCCAGTACTTC
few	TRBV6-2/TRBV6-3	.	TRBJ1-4	CASSYWMDEKLFF	TGTGCCAGCAGTTACTGGATGGATGAAAAACTGTTTTTT
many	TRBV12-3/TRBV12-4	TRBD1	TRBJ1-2	CASSPGQGFGYTF	TGTGCCAGCAGCCCAGGACAGGGTTTTGGCTACACCTTC
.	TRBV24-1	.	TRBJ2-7	CATSDPGMGTYEQYF	TGTGCCACCAGTGATCCCGGGATGGGAACCTACGAGCAGTACTTC
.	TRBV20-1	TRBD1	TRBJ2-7	CSARTGATYEQYF	TGCAGTGCACGGACAGGCGCCACCTACGAGCAGTACTTC
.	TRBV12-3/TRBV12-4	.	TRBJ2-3	CASSRDRILTDTQYF	TGTGCCAGCAGCCGTGACAGGATCCTCACAGATACGCAGTATTTT
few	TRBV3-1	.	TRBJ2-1	CASSQVSSGQFF	TGTGCCAGCAGCCAAGTTTCCAGTGGGCAGTTCTTC
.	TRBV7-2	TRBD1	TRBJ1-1	CASSFNRGHTEAFF	TGTGCCAGCAGCTTTAACAGGGGGCACACTGAAGCTTTCTTT
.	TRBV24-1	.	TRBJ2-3	CATSDLRSTDTQYF	TGTGCCACCAGTGATTTGCGGTCTACAGATACGCAGTATTTT
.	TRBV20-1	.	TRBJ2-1	CSAKGLWAYNEQFF	TGCAGTGCTAAGGGCCTCTGGGCCTACAATGAGCAGTTCTTC
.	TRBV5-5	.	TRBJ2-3	CASSLRQKGTDTQYF	TGTGCCAGCAGCTTAAGACAGAAGGGCACAGATACGCAGTATTTT
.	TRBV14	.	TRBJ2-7	CASSQVFPEQYF	TGTGCCAGCAGCCAAGTATTCCCCGAGCAGTACTTC
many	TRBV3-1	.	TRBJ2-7	CASSPEGLSSYEQYF	TGTGCCAGCAGCCCCGAGGGTTTAAGCTCCTACGAGCAGTACTTC
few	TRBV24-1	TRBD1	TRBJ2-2	CATSDTGTGFGGELFF	TGTGCCACCAGTGACACCGGGACAGGGTTTGGCGGGGAGCTGTTTTTT
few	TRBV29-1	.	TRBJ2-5	CSARDTWGETQYF	TGCAGCGCACGGGACACCTGGGGAGAGACCCAGTACTTC